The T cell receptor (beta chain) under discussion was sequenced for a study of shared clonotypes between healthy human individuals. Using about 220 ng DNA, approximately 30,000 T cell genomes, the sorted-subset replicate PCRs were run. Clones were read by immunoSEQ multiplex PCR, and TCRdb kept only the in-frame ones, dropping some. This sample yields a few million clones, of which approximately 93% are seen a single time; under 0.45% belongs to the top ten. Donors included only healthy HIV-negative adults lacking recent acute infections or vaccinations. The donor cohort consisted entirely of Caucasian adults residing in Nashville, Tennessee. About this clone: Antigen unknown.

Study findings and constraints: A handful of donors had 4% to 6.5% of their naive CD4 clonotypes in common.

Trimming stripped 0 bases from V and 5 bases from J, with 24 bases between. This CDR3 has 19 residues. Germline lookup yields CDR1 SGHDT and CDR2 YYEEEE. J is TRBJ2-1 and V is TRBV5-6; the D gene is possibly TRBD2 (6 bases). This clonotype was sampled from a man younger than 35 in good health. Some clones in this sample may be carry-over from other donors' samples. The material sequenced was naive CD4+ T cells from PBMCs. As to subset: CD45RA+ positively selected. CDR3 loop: CASSLAAGSYLGVDNEQFF. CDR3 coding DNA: TGTGCCAGCAGCTTGGCGGCGGGATCATATCTAGGGGTAGACAATGAGCAGTTCTTC.